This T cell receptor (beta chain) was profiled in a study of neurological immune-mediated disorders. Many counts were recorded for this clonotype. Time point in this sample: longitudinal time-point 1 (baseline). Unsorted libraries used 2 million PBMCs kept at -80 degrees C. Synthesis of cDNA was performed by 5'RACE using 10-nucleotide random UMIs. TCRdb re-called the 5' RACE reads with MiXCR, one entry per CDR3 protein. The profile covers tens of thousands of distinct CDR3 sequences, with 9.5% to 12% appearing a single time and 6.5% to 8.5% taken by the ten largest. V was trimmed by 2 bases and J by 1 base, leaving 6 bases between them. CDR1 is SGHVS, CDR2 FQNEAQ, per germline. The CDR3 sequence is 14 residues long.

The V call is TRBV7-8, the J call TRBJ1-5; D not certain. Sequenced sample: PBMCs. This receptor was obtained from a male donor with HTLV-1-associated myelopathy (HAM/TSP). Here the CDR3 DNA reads TGTGCCAGCAGCTTATTTAACAGCAATCAGCCCCAGCATTTT. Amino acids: CASSLFNSNQPQHF.